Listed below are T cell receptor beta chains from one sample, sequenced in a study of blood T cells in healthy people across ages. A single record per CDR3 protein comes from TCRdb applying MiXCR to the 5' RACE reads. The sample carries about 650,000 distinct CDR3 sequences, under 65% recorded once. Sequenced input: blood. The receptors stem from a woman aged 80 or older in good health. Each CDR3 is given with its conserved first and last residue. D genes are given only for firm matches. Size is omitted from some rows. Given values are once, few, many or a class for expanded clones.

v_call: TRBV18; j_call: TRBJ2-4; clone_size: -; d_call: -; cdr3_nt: TGTGCCAGCTCACCAGGGGCCCTTATAGCCAAAAACATTCGGTACTTC; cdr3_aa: CASSPGALIAKNIRYF
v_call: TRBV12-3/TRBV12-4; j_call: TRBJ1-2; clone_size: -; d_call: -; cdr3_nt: TGTGCCAGTGAAGGGCTGTTGAATGGCTACACCTTC; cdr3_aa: CASEGLLNGYTF
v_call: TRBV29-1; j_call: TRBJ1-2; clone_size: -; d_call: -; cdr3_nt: TGCAGCGTTGAATGGGGGGTTGTGGACTATGGCTACACCTTC; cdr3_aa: CSVEWGVVDYGYTF
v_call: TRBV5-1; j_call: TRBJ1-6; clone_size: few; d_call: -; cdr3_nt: TGCGCCAGCAGCCCGACAGCAGCCAATTCACCCCTCCACTTT; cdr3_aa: CASSPTAANSPLHF
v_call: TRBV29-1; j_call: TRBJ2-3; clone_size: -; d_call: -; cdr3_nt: TGCAGCGTTGACATGCAGGGAGATACGCAGTATTTT; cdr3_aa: CSVDMQGDTQYF
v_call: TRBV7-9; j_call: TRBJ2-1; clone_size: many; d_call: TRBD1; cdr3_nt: TGTGCCAGCAGCTTAACCCCGGGACAGGGTAACAATGAGCAGTTCTTC; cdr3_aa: CASSLTPGQGNNEQFF
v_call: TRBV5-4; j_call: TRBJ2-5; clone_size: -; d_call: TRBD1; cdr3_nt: TGTGCCAGCAGCTTGTTGGGGACCGGGACAGGGTTGGGCGACGGAGTGTTTAGAGAGACCCAGTACTTC; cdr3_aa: CASSLLGTGTGLGDGVFRETQYF
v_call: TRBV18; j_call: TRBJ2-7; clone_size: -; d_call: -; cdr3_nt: TGTGCCAGCGCACCAGGGACCTCCTACGAGCAGTACTTC; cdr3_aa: CASAPGTSYEQYF
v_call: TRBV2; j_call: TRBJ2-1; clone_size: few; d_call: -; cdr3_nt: TGTGCCAGCAGGCAGGGATCCTACAATGAGCAGTTCTTC; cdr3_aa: CASRQGSYNEQFF
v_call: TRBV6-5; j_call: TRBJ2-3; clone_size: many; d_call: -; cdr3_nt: TGTGCCACCTCACCGGGGGGGACAGATACGCGGTATTTT; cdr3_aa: CATSPGGTDTRYF
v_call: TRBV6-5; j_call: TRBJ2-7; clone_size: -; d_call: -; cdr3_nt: TGTGCCAGCAGTTACTCGTATCTCACCAACCGGCCTACCTACGAGCAGTACTTC; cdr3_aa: CASSYSYLTNRPTYEQYF
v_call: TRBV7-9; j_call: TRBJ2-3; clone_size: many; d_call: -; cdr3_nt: TGTGCCAGCAGCTTAGGCGCCGACTACTACACAGATACGCAGTATTTT; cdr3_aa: CASSLGADYYTDTQYF
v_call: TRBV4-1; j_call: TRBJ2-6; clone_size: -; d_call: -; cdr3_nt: TGCGCCAGCAGCAAGATTAGCGGTACCTCTGGGGCCAACGTCCTGACTTTC; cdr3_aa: CASSKISGTSGANVLTF
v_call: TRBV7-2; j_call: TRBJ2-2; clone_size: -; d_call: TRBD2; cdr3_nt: TGTGCCAGCAGCCTAAAGGCTAGCGGGGTTATCGGGGAGCTGTTTTTT; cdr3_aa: CASSLKASGVIGELFF
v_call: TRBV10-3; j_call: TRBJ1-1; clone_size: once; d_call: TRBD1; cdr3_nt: TGTGCCATCAGTGAATTTCCAGGGACAGGGCCCTTGAACACTGAAGCTTTCTTT; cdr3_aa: CAISEFPGTGPLNTEAFF
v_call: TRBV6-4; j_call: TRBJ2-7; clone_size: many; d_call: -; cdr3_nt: TGTGCCAACATCCCAGGGAACTACGAGCAGTACTTC; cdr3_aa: CANIPGNYEQYF
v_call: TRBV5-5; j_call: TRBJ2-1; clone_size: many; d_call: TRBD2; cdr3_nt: TGTGCCAGCACCCCGGGACTAGCGGGAGGTTACAATGAGCAGTTCTTC; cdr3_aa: CASTPGLAGGYNEQFF
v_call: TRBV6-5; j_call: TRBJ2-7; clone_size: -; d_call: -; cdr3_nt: TGTGCCAGCAGTTCCGAGGGACGGCCGGACTACGAGCAGTACTTC; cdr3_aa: CASSSEGRPDYEQYF
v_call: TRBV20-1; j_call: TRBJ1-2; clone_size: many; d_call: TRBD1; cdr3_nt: TGCAGTGCTCAGGACAGGGTTACCTATGGCTACACCTTC; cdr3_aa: CSAQDRVTYGYTF
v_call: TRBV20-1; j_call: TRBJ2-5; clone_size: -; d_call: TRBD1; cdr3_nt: TGCAGTGCTAGAGATAGGGGGACAGCCTACAATGAGCAGTACTTC; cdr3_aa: CSARDRGTAYNEQYF
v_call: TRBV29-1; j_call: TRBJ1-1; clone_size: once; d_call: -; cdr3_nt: TGCAGCGTTGTTGCGGCGGAAGCTTTCTTT; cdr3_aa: CSVVAAEAFF
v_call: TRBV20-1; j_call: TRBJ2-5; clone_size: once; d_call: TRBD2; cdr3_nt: TGCAGTGCTGGACTAGCGGGAGCCCAAGAGACCCAGTACTTC; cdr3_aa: CSAGLAGAQETQYF
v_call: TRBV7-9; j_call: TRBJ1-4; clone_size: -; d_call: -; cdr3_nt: TGTGCCAGCAGTCAAGGGTCGACTAATGAAAAACTGTTTTTT; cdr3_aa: CASSQGSTNEKLFF
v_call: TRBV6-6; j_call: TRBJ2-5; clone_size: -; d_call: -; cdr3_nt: TGTGCCAGCAGCGGGACCCCCCGTCAAGAGACCCAGTACTTC; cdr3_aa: CASSGTPRQETQYF
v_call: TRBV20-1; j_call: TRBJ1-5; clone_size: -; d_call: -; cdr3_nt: TGCAGTGCTAGAGGTCCTAGCGAGGCGATTACCAATCAGCCCCAGCATTTT; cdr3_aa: CSARGPSEAITNQPQHF
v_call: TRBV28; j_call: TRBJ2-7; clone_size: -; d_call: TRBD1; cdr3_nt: TGTGCCAGCAGTCTGCCCGACAGGGAACTTACCTACGAGCAGTACTTC; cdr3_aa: CASSLPDRELTYEQYF
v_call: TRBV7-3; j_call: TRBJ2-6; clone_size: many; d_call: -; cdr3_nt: TGTGCCAGCAGCATCAACGATGGGGCCAACGTCCTGACTTTC; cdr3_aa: CASSINDGANVLTF
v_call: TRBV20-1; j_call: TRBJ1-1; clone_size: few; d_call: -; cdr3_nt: TGCAGTGCTAGGCTCCCGGACATGAAAGCTTTCTTT; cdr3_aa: CSARLPDMKAFF
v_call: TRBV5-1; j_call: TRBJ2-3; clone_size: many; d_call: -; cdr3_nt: TGCGCCAGCAGCTTGGTAGGGCTGACAGATACGCAGTATTTT; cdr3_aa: CASSLVGLTDTQYF
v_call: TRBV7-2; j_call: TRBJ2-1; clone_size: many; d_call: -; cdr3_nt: TGTGCCAGCAGCTCCGTAATTCTATATGAGTGGTTCTTC; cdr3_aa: CASSSVILYEWFF
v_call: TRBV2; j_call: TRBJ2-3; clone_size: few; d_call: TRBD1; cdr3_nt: TGTGCCAGCAGGGGGTGGGTTTTAGGCAGGGGGCGCGCAGATACGCAGTATTTT; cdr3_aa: CASRGWVLGRGRADTQYF
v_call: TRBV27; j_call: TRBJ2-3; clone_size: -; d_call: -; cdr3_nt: TGTGCCAGCAGTGTATCAAGCGGTCCAGATACGCAGTATTTT; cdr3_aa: CASSVSSGPDTQYF
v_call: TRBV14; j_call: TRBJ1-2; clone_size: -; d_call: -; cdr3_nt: TGTGCCAGCAGCCCCCGTGAGGGCCTCTATGGCTACACCTTC; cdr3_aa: CASSPREGLYGYTF
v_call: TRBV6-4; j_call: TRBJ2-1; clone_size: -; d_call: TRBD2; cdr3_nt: TGTGCCAGCAGCGACGGGGGACTAGCGGGGGCTCCGTACAATGAGCAGTTCTTC; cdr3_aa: CASSDGGLAGAPYNEQFF
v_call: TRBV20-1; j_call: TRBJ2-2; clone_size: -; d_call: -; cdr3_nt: TGCAGTACCCCCGTAACCGGGGAGCTGTTTTTT; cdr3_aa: CSTPVTGELFF
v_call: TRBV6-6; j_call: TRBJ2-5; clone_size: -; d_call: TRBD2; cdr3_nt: TGTGCCAGCAGTTTTCTAGCGGGAAATCAAGAGACCCAGTACTTC; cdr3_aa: CASSFLAGNQETQYF
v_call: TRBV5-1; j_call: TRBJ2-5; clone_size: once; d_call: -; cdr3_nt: TGCGCCAGCAGCCGAGAGGGGGAGGCTTACAATGAGCAGTACTTC; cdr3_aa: CASSREGEAYNEQYF
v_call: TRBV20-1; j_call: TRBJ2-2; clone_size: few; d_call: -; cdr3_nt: TGCAGTGCCCCACAGGGCTCGAGCACCGGGGAGCTGTTTTTT; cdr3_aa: CSAPQGSSTGELFF
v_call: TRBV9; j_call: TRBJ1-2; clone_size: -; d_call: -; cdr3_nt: TGTGCCAGCCTTAGGGGCAACTATGGCTACACCTTC; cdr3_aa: CASLRGNYGYTF
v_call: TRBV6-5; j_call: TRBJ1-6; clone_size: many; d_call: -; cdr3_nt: TGTGCCAGCAGTTACGGGCGGGAGTATTCACCCCTCCACTTT; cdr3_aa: CASSYGREYSPLHF
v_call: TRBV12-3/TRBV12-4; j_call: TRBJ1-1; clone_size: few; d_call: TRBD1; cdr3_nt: TGTGCCACCTCGGGACAGCAAAACACTGAAGCTTTCTTT; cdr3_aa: CATSGQQNTEAFF
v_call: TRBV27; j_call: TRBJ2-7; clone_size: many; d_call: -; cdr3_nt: TGTGCCAGCAGTTTATTCGTTGACAAGAGCTACGAGCAGTACTTC; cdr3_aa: CASSLFVDKSYEQYF
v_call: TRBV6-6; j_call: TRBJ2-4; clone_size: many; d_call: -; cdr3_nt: TGTGCCAGCAGTCTCCGGGACACCCTTCTAGCCAAAAACATTCAGTACTTC; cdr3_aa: CASSLRDTLLAKNIQYF
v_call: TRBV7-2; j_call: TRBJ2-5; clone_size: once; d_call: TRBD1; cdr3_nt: TGTGCCAGCAGCTTACAGACAGGGTACCAAGAGACCCAGTACTTC; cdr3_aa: CASSLQTGYQETQYF
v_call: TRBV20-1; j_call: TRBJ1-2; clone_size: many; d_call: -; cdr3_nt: TGCAGTGCCTCAGCCCTCGGGAACTATGGCTACACCTTC; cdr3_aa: CSASALGNYGYTF
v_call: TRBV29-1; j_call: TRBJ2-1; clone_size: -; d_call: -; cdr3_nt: TGCAGCGTTGAACTTCGAGTCAATGAGCAGTTCTTC; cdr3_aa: CSVELRVNEQFF
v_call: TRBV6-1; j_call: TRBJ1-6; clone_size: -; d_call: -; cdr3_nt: TGTGCCAGCAGGGAAGATAGGGACGGTGGTAATTCACCCCTCCACTTT; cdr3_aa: CASREDRDGGNSPLHF
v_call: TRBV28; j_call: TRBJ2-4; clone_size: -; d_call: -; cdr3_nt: TGTGCCAGCAGCAAACCCGGGACCGACCTTCTAGCCAAAAACATTCAGTACTTC; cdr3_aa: CASSKPGTDLLAKNIQYF
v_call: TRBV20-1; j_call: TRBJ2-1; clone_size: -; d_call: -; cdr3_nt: TGCAGTGCTCAGCGGGTCCCCTACAATGAGCAGTTCTTC; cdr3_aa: CSAQRVPYNEQFF
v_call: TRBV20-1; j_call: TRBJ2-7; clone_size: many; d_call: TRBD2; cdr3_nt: TGCAGTGCTAGATCTCCACTAGCGGTAGGAGGCGAGCAGTACTTC; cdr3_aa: CSARSPLAVGGEQYF
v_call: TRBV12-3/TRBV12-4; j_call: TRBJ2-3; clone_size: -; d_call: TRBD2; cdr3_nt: TGTGCCAGCAGCTCAGCGGGGGCGGGAGCAGATACGCAGTATTTT; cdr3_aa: CASSSAGAGADTQYF
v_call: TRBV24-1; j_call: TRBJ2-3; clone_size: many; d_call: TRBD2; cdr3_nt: TGTGCCACCAGTGACTTAAAGCGGGGGGCCTCCACAGATACGCAGTATTTT; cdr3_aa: CATSDLKRGASTDTQYF
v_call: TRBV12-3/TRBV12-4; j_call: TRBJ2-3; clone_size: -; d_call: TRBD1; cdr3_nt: TGTGCCAGCAGTCCTGCAAGGACAGGGGAGGCAGATACGCAGTATTTT; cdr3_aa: CASSPARTGEADTQYF
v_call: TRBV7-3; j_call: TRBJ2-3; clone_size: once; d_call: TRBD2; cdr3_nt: TGTGCCAGCAGCTTATATGGGACTAGCGGGGGGGACCAAGATACGCAGTATTTT; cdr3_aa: CASSLYGTSGGDQDTQYF
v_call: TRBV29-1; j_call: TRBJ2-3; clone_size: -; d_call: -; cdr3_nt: TGCAGCGAAAAGGGATCGCGTGGGGATACGCAGTATTTT; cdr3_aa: CSEKGSRGDTQYF